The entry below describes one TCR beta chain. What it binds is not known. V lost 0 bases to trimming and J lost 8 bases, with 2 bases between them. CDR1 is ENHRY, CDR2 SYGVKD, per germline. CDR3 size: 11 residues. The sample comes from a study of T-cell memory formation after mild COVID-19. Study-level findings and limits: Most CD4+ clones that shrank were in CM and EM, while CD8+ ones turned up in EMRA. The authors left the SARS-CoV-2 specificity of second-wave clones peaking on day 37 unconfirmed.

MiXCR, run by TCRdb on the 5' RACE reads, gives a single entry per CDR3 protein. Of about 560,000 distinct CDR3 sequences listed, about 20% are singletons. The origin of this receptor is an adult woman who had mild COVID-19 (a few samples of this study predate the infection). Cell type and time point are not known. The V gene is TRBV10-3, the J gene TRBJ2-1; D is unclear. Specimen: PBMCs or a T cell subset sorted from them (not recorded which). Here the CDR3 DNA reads TGTGCCATCAGTGAGTCTTATGAGCAGTTCTTC. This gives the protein CAISESYEQFF.